This section outlines one T cell receptor (beta chain) sequence together with its context. This CDR3 region has 18 residues. V dropped 4 bases and J dropped 3 bases, with 21 bases sitting between them. Per germline, CDR1 KGHSH and CDR2 LQKENI. Under the authors' procedure: Amplifying reference gene primers gave estimates of nucleated cell counts. Only in-frame clones appear in the TCRdb table, and some are missing; sequencing was by immunoSEQ multiplex PCR. That table gives V, J and clone size, and the DNA gave D and trimming. The sample comprises over 300,000 clones, around 89% of which are singletons, and under 6.5% rests with the top ten. The sample belongs to a study of blood T cell repertoires in COVID-19. The overall study: The samples span acute and convalescent COVID-19 from the United States, Italy and Spain.

Sample: peripheral blood. V usage is TRBV18 and J usage is TRBJ2-2, with unresolved D. The sequence came from a man between 18 and 29 years old who had recovered from COVID-19. For the CDR3, the DNA is TGTGCCAGCTCACTCACGAGGATGCCCCGCGAGTACACCGGGGAGCTGTTTTTT. It translates to CASSLTRMPREYTGELFF.